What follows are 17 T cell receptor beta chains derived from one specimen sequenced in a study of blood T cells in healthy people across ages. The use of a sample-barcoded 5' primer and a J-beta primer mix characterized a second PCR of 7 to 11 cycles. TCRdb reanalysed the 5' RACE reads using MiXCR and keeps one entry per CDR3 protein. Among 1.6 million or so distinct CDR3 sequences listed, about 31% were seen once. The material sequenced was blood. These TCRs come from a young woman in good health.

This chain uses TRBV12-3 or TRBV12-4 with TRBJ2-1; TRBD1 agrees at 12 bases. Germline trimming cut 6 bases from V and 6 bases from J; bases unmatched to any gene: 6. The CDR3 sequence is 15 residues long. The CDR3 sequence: CASRTGTGGLNEQFF. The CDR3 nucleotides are TGTGCCAGCAGGACTGGGACAGGGGGCCTCAATGAGCAGTTCTTC.

CDR3 protein: CASRGLASGSIEQYF. The CDR3 nucleotides read TGTGCCAGCAGAGGTTTGGCTAGCGGGAGTATAGAGCAGTACTTC. The rearrangement joins TRBV28 to TRBJ2-4, with 10 nucleotides matching TRBD2. The CDR3 extends over 15 amino acids. CDR1 and CDR2 (germline): MDHEN, SYDVKM. The J segment lost 13 bases and the V segment lost 6 bases, leaving 15 bases of the junction unmatched.

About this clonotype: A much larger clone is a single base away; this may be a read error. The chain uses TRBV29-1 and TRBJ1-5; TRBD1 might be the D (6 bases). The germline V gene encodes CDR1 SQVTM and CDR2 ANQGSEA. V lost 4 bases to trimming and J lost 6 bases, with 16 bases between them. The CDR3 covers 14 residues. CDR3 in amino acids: CSVAETGISQPQHF. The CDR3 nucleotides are TGCAGCGTTGCAGAGACAGGTATTTCTCAGCCCCAGCATTTT.

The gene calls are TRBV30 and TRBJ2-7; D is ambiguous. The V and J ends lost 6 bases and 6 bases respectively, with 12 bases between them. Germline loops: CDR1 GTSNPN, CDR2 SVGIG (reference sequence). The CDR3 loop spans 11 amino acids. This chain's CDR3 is CACQSRGEQYF. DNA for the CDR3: TGTGCCTGCCAAAGTCGAGGCGAGCAGTACTTC.

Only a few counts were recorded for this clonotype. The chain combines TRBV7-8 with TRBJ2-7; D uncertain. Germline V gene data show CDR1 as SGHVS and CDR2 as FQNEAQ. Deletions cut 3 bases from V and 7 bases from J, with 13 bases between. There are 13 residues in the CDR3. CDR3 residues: CASSLVRTTEQYF. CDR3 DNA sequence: TGTGCCAGCAGCTTGGTACGGACCACGGAGCAGTACTTC. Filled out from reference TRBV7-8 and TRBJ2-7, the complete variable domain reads GAGVSQSPRYKVAKRGQDVALRCDPISGHVSLFWYQQALGQGPEFLTYFQNEAQLDKSGLPSDRFFAERPEGSVSTLKIQRTQQEDSAVYLCASSLVRTTEQYFGPGTRLTVT.

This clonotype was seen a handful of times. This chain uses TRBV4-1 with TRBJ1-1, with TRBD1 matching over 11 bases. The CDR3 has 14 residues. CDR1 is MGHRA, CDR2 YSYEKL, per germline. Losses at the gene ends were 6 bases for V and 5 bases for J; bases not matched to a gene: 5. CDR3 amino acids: CASRIGTGGTEAFF. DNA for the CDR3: TGCGCCAGCAGAATCGGGACAGGGGGGACTGAAGCTTTCTTT.

The CDR3 sequence is CASSTGAGNTIYF. In DNA, the CDR3 is TGCGCCAGCAGTACAGGGGCTGGAAACACCATATATTTT. The chain has TRBV10-2 and TRBJ1-3; TRBD1 aligns across 7 bases. The ends lost 5 bases at V and 2 bases at J; junction bases unmatched: 0. Germline V gene lookup returns CDR1 WSHSY and CDR2 SAAADI. The CDR3 contains 13 residues.

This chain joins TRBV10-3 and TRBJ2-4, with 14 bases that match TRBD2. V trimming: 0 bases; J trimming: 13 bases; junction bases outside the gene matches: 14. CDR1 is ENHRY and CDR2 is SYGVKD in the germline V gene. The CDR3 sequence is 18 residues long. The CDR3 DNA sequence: TGTGCCATCAGTGAGTCCGAGACTAGCGGGAGGGATTCCTACGAACAGTACTTC. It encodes CAISESETSGRDSYEQYF.

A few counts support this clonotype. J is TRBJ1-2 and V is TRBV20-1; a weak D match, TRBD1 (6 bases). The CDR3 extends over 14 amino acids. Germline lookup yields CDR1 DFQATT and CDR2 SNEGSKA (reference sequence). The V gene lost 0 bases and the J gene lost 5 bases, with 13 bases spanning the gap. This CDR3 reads CSAREQGGAYGYTF. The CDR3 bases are TGCAGTGCTAGAGAACAGGGTGGAGCGTATGGCTACACCTTC.

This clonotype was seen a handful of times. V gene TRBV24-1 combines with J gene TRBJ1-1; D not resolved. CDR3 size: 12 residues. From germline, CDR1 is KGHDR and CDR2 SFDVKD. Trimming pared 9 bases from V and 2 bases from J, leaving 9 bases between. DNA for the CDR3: TGTGCCACCTCGGCGGACAACACTGAAGCTTTCTTT. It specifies CATSADNTEAFF.

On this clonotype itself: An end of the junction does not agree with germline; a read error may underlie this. Written as DNA, the CDR3 is TGTGTCAGCGGTAGCGTGGGGACAGATACGCAGTATTTT. Encoded protein: CVSGSVGTDTQYF. The chain recombines TRBV27 with TRBJ2-3; TRBD2 might be the D (5 bases). The germline gives CDR1 MNHEY, CDR2 SMNVEV (reference sequence). The CDR3 has 13 residues.

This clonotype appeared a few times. The CDR3 region is CASSPTGLAGEQYF. In DNA, the CDR3 is TGTGCCAGCAGCCCAACGGGACTAGCGGGGGAGCAGTACTTC. The chain uses TRBV7-9 and TRBJ2-7; 13 bases line up with TRBD2. Germline loops: CDR1 SEHNR, CDR2 FQNEAQ (reference sequence). Trimming took 5 bases from V and 7 from J; bases not matched to a gene: 5. The CDR3 covers 14 residues. The full variable domain, its missing parts supplied by reference TRBV7-9 and TRBJ2-7, is DTGVSQNPRHKITKRGQNVTFRCDPISEHNRLYWYRQTLGQGPEFLTYFQNEAQLEKSRLLSDRFSAERPKGSFSTLEIQRTEQGDSAMYLCASSPTGLAGEQYFGPGTRLTVT.

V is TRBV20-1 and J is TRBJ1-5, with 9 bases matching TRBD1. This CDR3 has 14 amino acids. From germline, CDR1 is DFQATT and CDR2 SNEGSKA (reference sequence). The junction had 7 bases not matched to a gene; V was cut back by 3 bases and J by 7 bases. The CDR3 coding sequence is TGCAGTGCTAGTGGGGGGACAGGGTTACAGCCCCAGCATTTT. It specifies CSASGGTGLQPQHF.

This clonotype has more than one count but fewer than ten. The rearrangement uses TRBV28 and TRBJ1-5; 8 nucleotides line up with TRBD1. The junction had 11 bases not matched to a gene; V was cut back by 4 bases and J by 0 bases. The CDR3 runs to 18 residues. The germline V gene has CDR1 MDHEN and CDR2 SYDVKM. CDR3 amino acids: CASSSGQAVKYSNQPQHF. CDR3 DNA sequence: TGTGCCAGCAGTTCGGGACAGGCGGTTAAGTATAGCAATCAGCCCCAGCATTTT.

The CDR3 DNA reads TGTGCCAGCAGCTTATTATCCGGGTTACGCACCTACGAGCAGTACTTC. It specifies CASSLLSGLRTYEQYF. The chain recombines TRBV7-8 with TRBJ2-7; D call uncertain. The CDR3 is 16 amino acids. V was trimmed by 2 bases and J by 2 bases, leaving 16 bases between them. CDR1 is SGHVS and CDR2 is FQNEAQ in the germline V gene.

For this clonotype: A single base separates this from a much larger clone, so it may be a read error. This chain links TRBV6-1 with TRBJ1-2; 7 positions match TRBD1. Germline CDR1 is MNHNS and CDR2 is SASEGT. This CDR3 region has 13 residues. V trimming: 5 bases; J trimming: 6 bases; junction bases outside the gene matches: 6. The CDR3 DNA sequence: TGTGCCAGCAGTTCGACAGGGAACGATGGCTACACCTTC. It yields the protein CASSSTGNDGYTF.

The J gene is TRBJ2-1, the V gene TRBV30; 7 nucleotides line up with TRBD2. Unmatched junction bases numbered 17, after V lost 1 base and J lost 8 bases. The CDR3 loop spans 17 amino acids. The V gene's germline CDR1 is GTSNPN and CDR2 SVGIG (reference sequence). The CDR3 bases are TGTGCCTGGAGTGGCCCGGGTCGGGGGAGGGCCCTTGATGAGCAGTTCTTC. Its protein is CAWSGPGRGRALDEQFF.